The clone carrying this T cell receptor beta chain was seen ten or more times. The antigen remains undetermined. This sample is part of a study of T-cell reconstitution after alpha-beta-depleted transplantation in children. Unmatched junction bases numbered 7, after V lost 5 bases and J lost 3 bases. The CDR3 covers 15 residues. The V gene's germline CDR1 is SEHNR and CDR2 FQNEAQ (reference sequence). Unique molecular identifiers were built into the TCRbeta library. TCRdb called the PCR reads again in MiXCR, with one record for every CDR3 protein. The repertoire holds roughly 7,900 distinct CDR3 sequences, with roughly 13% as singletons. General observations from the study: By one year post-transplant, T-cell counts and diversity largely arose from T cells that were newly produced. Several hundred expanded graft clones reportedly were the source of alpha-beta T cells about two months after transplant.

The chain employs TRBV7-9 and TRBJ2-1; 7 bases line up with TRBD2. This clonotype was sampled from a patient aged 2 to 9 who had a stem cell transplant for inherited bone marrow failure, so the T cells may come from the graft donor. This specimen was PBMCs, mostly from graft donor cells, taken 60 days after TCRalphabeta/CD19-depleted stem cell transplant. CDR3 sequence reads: CASSQLSGNYNEQFF. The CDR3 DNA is TGTGCCAGCAGCCAACTAAGCGGGAACTACAATGAGCAGTTCTTC.